Given below is one TCR beta chain in context. Deletions cut 1 base from V and 3 bases from J, with 12 bases between. Germline values: CDR1 MGHRA, CDR2 YSYEKL. The CDR3 consists of 15 residues. Sequenced by immunoSEQ multiplex PCR; TCRdb stores in-frame clones only, minus some. The sample carries about 3,900 clones, more than 65% recorded once. These data are taken from a study of tumor T cells in aggressive B-cell lymphoma. The specimen was tumor tissue. The chain has TRBV4-1 and TRBJ1-1, with D perhaps TRBD1 (5 bases). The clonotype originates from an adult with diffuse large B cell lymphoma. The DNA of the CDR3 is TGCGCCAGCAGCCAAGTTGGGGCCGGAGACACTGAAGCTTTCTTT. As protein: CASSQVGAGDTEAFF.